This record concerns one TCR beta chain sequence. The target of this receptor is not known. No base quality values were provided; no much bigger clone lies one nucleotide off. The CDR3 runs 14 amino acids, cysteine and phenylalanine included. Solely the CDR3 DNA is kept, with 42 bases framed from the first base. CDR1 and CDR2 are read off the germline V gene as MNHEY and SVGEGT. Germline trimming: 2 bases from V, 1 base from J; junction bases outside gene matches: 2. The data were taken from a study of blood T cell repertoires in COVID-19 (dated by TCRdb to the early 2020s). As for the study more broadly: Samples covering the acute and convalescent phases of COVID-19 were provided by collaborators in the United States, Italy and Spain. The material from the prospective study consisted of cDNA or gDNA derived from T cells, B-cell-depleted T cells, or PBMCs. The dataset comprised deeply sampled blood TCRbeta repertoires from subjects exposed to, actively infected with, or recovered from COVID-19. The repertoires were made available in a free public database intended to serve as a resource for research on the immune response to SARS-CoV-2. The samples were drawn from the first 160 participants of the ongoing ImmuneRACE study and from roughly 1,300 subjects provided by 6 global collaborators. Sample metadata almost always included a de-identified subject ID, COVID-19 status, age in years and sex. HLA class I and class II types, where available, came from metadata supplied by the sample provider rather than from assay-based typing. The full study reports these points: How much clinical and demographic metadata was included differed by source and by participant, and the metadata was provided uncurated.

Whole blood was collected in K2EDTA tubes by collaborating institutions according to the institutions' own protocols. For TCRbeta analysis, collaborators shipped samples as frozen whole blood, isolated PBMCs, or DNA extracted from either of those sample types. TCRbeta CDR3 regions were amplified from genomic DNA using the immunoSEQ Assay, a bias-controlled multiplex PCR. The authors processed their data as follows. The number of nucleated cells in each sample was estimated by amplification of reference gene primers within the assay. To quantify the absolute abundance of each unique TCRbeta CDR3 rearrangement, sequence reads were collapsed and filtered. For each sample, productive Simpson clonality was calculated as the square root of Simpson's diversity index across productive rearrangements. TCRdb's version of the immuneACCESS table is confined to in-frame rearrangements and falls short of the full clone set. An unresolved V gene accounts for under half of the shortfall where checked; the remainder is of unknown origin. The DNA gave D and trimming, while V, J and clone size come from that table. The sample records roughly 300,000 clones, 70% to 90% of which are singletons. The ten largest clones add up to approximately 8.8% of the sample.

The rearrangement joined TRBV6-2 or TRBV6-3 to TRBJ2-7, with TRBD1 identical over 7 junction bases. The clonotype originates from a man aged 18 to 30 with active or convalescent COVID-19. Sequencing was done on a sample of peripheral blood. The CDR3 is CASSYGTASYEQYF. The sequenced DNA is TGTGCCAGCAGTTACGGGACAGCTTCCTACGAGCAGTACTTC.